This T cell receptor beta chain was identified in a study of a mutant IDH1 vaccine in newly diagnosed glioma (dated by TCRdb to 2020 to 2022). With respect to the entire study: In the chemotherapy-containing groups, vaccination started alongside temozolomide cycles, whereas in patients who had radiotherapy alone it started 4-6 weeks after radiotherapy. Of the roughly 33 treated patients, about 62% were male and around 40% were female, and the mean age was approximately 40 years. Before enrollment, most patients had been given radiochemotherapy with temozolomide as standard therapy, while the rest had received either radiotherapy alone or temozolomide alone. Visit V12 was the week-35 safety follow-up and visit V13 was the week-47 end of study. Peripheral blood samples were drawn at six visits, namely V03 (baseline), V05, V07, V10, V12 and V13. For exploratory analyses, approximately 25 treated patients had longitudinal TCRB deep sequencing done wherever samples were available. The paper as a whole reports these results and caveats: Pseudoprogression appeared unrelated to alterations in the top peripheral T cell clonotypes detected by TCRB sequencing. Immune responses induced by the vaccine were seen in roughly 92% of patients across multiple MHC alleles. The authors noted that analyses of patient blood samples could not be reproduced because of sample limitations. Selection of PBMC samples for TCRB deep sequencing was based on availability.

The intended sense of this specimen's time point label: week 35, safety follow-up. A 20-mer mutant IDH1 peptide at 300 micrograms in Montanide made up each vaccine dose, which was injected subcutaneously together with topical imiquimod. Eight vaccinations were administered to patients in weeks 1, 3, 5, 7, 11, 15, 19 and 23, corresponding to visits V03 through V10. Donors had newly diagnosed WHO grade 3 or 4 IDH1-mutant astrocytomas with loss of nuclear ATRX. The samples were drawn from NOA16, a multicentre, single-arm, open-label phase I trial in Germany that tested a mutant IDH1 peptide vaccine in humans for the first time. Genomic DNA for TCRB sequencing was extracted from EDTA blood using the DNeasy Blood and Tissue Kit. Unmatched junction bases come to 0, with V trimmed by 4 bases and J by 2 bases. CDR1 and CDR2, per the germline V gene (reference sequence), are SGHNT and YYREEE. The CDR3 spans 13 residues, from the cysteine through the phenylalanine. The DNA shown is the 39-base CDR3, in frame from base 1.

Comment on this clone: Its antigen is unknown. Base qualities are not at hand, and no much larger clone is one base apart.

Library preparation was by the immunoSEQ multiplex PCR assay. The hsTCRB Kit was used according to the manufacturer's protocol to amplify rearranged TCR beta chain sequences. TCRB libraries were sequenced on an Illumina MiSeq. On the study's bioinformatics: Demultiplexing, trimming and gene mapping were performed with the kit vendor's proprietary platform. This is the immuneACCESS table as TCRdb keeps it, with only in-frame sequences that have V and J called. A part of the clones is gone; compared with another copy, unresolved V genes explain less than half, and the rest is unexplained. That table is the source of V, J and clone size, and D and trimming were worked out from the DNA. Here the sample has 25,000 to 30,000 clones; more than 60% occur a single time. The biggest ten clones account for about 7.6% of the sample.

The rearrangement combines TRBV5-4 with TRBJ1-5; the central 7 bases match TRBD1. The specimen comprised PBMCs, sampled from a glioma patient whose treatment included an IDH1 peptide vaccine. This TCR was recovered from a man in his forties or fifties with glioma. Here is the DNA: TGTGCCAGCAGCCAGGGGGGCAATCAGCCCCAGCATTTT. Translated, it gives CASSQGGNQPQHF. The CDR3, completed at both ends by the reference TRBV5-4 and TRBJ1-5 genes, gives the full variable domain ETGVTQSPTHLIKTRGQQVTLRCSSQSGHNTVSWYQQALGQGPQFIFQYYREEENGRGNFPPRFSGLQFPNYSSELNVNALELDDSALYLCASSQGGNQPQHFGDGTRLSIL.